The T cell receptor (beta chain) described here comes from a study of blood T cell repertoires in COVID-19. This CDR3 contains 17 residues. The junction had 11 bases not matched to a gene; V was cut back by 5 bases and J by 5 bases. CDR1 and CDR2 (germline): SGHTA, FQGNSA. Libraries were prepared by immunoSEQ multiplex PCR; TCRdb keeps only in-frame clonotypes and omits some of them. The sample yields some 490,000 clones, about nine tenths seen once. Material: PBMCs or T cells enriched from blood (not recorded which). The clonotype originates from a woman in her sixties who had recovered from COVID-19. The chain recombines TRBV7-2 with TRBJ2-1; 11 bases agree with TRBD2. DNA for the CDR3: TGTGCCAGCAGCACGAAGAAACTAGCGGGGGCCGACAATGAGCAGTTCTTC. Encoded protein: CASSTKKLAGADNEQFF.